The 14 T cell receptor beta chains given below trace back to one sample, sequenced in a study of regulatory T cells in long-lasting Graves disease. Assembly of TCR beta libraries relied on iRepertoire HTBI primers together with Arm-PCR of CDR3 regions. TCRdb reprocessed the multiplex PCR reads via MiXCR and lists one record per CDR3 protein. The profile shows roughly 420,000 distinct CDR3 sequences, 16% of them singletons. Described time point: newly diagnosed GD, antithyroid drugs for less than 3 months. PBMCs provided the RNA from which the TCR library was made. This sample also appeared in a second study, on T cells in Graves' hyperthyroidism and ophthalmopathy.

The specimen comprised peripheral blood mononuclear cells (PBMCs), sampled at new diagnosis, from a patient treated with antithyroid drugs. The receptor source for this set is a young woman with Graves disease.

This clonotype was seen at least ten times. V is TRBV28 and J is TRBJ2-7; D is perhaps TRBD1 or TRBD2 (5 bases each). Germline loops: CDR1 MDHEN, CDR2 SYDVKM. V was pared by 8 bases and J by 6 bases, with 20 bases between. The CDR3 is 14 amino acids. The CDR3 loop is CASETPGPGAEQYF. CDR3 nucleotides: TGTGCCAGCGAAACACCGGGACCCGGCGCCGAGCAGTACTTC.

This clonotype was detected ten times or more. The chain employs TRBV20-1 and TRBJ2-1; 10 bases align to TRBD2. Per germline, CDR1 DFQATT and CDR2 SNEGSKA (reference sequence). The CDR3 is 16 amino acids. Losses at the gene ends were 0 bases for V and 10 bases for J; bases not matched to a gene: 12. The CDR3 loop is CSARDSGRPSGGEQFF. CDR3 in DNA: TGCAGTGCTAGAGATAGCGGGAGGCCCTCGGGAGGGGAGCAGTTCTTC.

In its sample, this clonotype was seen a few times. This chain joins TRBV27 and TRBJ2-2, with D possibly being TRBD2 (6 bases). Between the trimmed V and J ends, which lost 2 bases and 7 bases, there was a span of 14 bases. CDR1 MNHEY and CDR2 SMNVEV come from the germline V gene (reference sequence). CDR3 length: 15 residues. The CDR3 reads CASSLRRGLGGELFF. The CDR3 DNA follows: TGTGCCAGCAGTTTACGGCGGGGATTGGGCGGGGAGCTGTTTTTT.

This clonotype showed up many times. The V call is TRBV6-1, the J call TRBJ2-3; 7 nucleotides agree with TRBD2. Trimming cost V 5 bases and J 0 bases; bases outside gene matches: 8. The CDR3 sequence is 16 residues long. Germline V CDR1 and CDR2: MNHNS, SASEGT. The CDR3: CASSPTGGASTDTQYF. In DNA, the CDR3 is TGTGCCAGCAGTCCCACGGGGGGTGCTAGCACAGATACGCAGTATTTT.

This clonotype was detected only a few times. This chain joins TRBV5-4 and TRBJ2-3; D may correspond to TRBD1 or TRBD2 (5 bases each). V was clipped by 2 bases and J by 2 bases, with 21 bases between them. In germline, CDR1 is SGHNT, CDR2 YYREEE (reference sequence). The CDR3 is made up of 18 amino acids. CDR3 protein: CASSFPSLRGDPTDTQYF. CDR3 sequence (DNA): TGTGCCAGCAGCTTCCCCTCTTTACGAGGGGACCCCACAGATACGCAGTATTTT.

This clonotype was seen many times. This chain connects TRBV12-3 or TRBV12-4 to TRBJ1-5; the D gene is possibly TRBD1 (5 bases). This CDR3 has 15 residues. V shed 6 bases and J shed 0 bases, with 12 bases lying between them. CDR3 coding DNA: TGTGCCAGCAGCCTAAGCGACAGTAGCAATCAGCCCCAGCATTTT. This translates into CASSLSDSSNQPQHF.

This clonotype was counted at least ten times. The chain couples TRBV28 to TRBJ2-7; D ambiguous. V lost 3 bases and J 6 bases, leaving 6 bases between the germline ends. This CDR3 spans 11 amino acids. Germline V gene data show CDR1 as MDHEN and CDR2 as SYDVKM. The CDR3, as DNA: TGTGCCAGCAGTTTCACGTCCGAGCAGTACTTC. Protein sequence: CASSFTSEQYF.

The rearrangement joins TRBV4-1 to TRBJ1-2, with 9 bases lining up with TRBD1. Germline assignment: CDR1 MGHRA and CDR2 YSYEKL. The CDR3 covers 15 residues. J was trimmed by 5 bases and V by 2 bases; bases with no gene match: 6. The CDR3 DNA sequence: TGCGCCAGCAGCCAACGTCGGACAGGGGAATATGGCTACACCTTC. It is translated as CASSQRRTGEYGYTF.

About this clonotype itself: This may be a read error, as it is one base from a much larger clone. The chain uses TRBV10-3 and TRBJ1-2; 7 nucleotides match TRBD1. The CDR3 consists of 16 residues. CDR1 and CDR2 from the germline V gene are ENHRY and SYGVKD. Here the CDR3 reads CAINLQGPDSYYDYTF. CDR3 coding DNA: TGTGCCATCAATTTACAGGGGCCGGATTCTTACTATGACTACACCTTC.

A remark on this clonotype: A much larger clone differs from this one at a single base, so this may be a read error. The J gene is TRBJ2-7, the V gene TRBV9; 8 positions match TRBD2. The CDR3 covers 16 residues. The trim removed 3 bases at V and 3 bases at J, leaving 11 bases unmatched. The germline CDR1 and CDR2 sequences are SGDLS and YYNGEE. CDR3 protein: CASSAGLVGTYYEQYF. The CDR3 DNA is TGTGCCAGCAGCGCGGGACTAGTGGGAACTTACTACGAGCAGTACTTC.

This clonotype appeared a single time. The V call is TRBV20-1, the J call TRBJ2-7; 7 bases are shared with TRBD1. Germline CDR1 is DFQATT and CDR2 is SNEGSKA (reference sequence). The CDR3 is made up of 14 amino acids. The V and J ends lost 6 bases and 0 bases, in that order; junction bases with no gene match: 8. Written as DNA, the CDR3 is TGCAGTGCCTGGGACAGTTCCAGCTCCTACGAGCAGTACTTC. The encoded protein is CSAWDSSSSYEQYF.

Ten or more counts support this clonotype. CDR3 DNA sequence: TGTGCCAGCAGCTTAGGGTCCCATGGCTACACCTTC. Its protein is CASSLGSHGYTF. The rearrangement links TRBV7-8 to TRBJ1-2, with D hard to call. Deletions cut 1 base from V and 6 bases from J, with 6 bases between. CDR3 length equals 12 residues. Germline CDR1 is SGHVS and CDR2 is FQNEAQ.

This clonotype came up many times. The chain combines TRBV6-2 or TRBV6-3 with TRBJ2-3; TRBD2 agrees at 11 bases. Trimming at V came to 8 bases and at J to 3 bases, leaving 7 bases not matched to a gene. The CDR3 totals 15 residues. Germline-derived CDR1 and CDR2 are MNHEY and SVGEGT. The CDR3 DNA is TGTGCCAGCGAGGTAGCGGGAGGGCCGACAGATACGCAGTATTTT. The encoded protein is CASEVAGGPTDTQYF.

This clonotype was observed at least ten times. The V and J genes are TRBV2 and TRBJ2-1; TRBD2 is a possible D gene (5 bases). V was pared by 6 bases and J by 9 bases, with 18 bases between. The germline gives CDR1 SNHLY, CDR2 FYNNEI. The CDR3 is 14 residues long. CDR3 coding DNA: TGTGCCAGCAGACAGCGGCTCCCCTCTGGTGAGCAGTTCTTC. Its translation: CASRQRLPSGEQFF.